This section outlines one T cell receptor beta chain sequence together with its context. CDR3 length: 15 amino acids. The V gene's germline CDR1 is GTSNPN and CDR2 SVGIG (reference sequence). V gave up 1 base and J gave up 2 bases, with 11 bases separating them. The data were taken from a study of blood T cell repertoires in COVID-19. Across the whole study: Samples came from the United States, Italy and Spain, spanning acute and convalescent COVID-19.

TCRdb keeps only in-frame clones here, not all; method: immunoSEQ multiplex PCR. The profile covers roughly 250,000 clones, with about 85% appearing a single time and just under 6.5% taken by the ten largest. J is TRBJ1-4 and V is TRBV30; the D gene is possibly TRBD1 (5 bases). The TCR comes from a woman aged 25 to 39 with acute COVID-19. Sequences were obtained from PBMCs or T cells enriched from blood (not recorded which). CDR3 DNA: TGTGCCTGGAGTGGTTCCAGGGTGACTAATGAAAAACTGTTTTTT. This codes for CAWSGSRVTNEKLFF.